A single sample gave rise to the 8 T cell receptor beta chains below, sequenced in a study of CD8+ T cells in alopecia areata. After isolation, RNA underwent reverse transcription to generate cDNA as the sequencing template. Libraries were prepared by immunoSEQ multiplex PCR; TCRdb keeps only in-frame clonotypes and omits some of them. Here the sample spans 150,000 or so clones, around 55% being singletons. Specimen: CD8+ T cells sorted from blood, collected at week 0. Receptors originate from a human donor with alopecia areata.

The gene calls are TRBV11-2 and TRBJ2-1, with 12 bases identical to TRBD1. The CDR3 extends over 16 amino acids. The J segment lost 9 bases and the V segment lost 5 bases, leaving 11 bases of the junction unmatched. Germline loops: CDR1 SGHAT, CDR2 FQNNGV. CDR3 sequence reads: CASSQPPGQGAVEQFF. Here the CDR3 DNA reads TGTGCCAGCAGCCAACCTCCGGGACAGGGGGCGGTTGAGCAGTTCTTC. Variable domain in full (rest from reference TRBV11-2 and TRBJ2-1): EAGVAQSPRYKIIEKRQSVAFWCNPISGHATLYWYQQILGQGPKLLIQFQNNGVVDDSQLPKDRFSAERLKGVDSTLKIQPAKLEDSAVYLCASSQPPGQGAVEQFFGPGTRLTVL.

This chain's CDR3 is CASSSPPDTQYF. The CDR3 DNA follows: TGTGCCAGCAGCTCGCCGCCAGATACGCAGTATTTT. V usage is TRBV13 and J usage is TRBJ2-3; D unresolved. This CDR3 region has 12 residues. Germline lookup yields CDR1 PRHDT and CDR2 FYEKMQ (reference sequence). Trimming shortened V by 4 bases and J by 4 bases, and 6 bases separated the two germline ends.

This chain links TRBV10-3 with TRBJ2-1, with a tentative D call TRBD2 (6 bases). Germline CDR1 and CDR2: ENHRY and SYGVKD. The CDR3 is made up of 18 amino acids. V was pared by 7 bases and J by 0 bases, with 22 bases between. CDR3 amino acids: CAIKSRDSNSSSYNEQFF. CDR3 DNA sequence: TGTGCCATCAAGAGCCGGGACTCAAACAGTAGCTCCTACAATGAGCAGTTCTTC.

This clone turned up a few times. The chain carries TRBV7-2 and TRBJ2-6; D is ambiguous. Trimming pared 5 bases from V and 0 bases from J, leaving 8 bases between. This CDR3 is 15 amino acids long. Germline assignment: CDR1 SGHTA and CDR2 FQGNSA. The CDR3 nucleotides read TGTGCCAGCAGCCCCCAGCTCTCTGGGGCCAACGTCCTGACTTTC. It is translated as CASSPQLSGANVLTF.

The chain combines TRBV7-7 with TRBJ2-5, with D uncertain. The length of the CDR3 is 13 residues. Trimming pared 4 bases from V and 1 base from J, leaving 7 bases between. Germline lookup yields CDR1 SSHAT and CDR2 FNYEAQ (reference sequence). The CDR3 spells CASSSGFQETQYF. The CDR3 nucleotides read TGTGCCAGCAGCTCCGGGTTCCAAGAGACCCAGTACTTC.

The V gene is TRBV2, the J gene TRBJ2-3; perhaps TRBD2 as D (6 bases). The germline gives CDR1 SNHLY, CDR2 FYNNEI. V was cut by 10 bases and J by 0 bases, with 14 bases left in between. CDR3 length equals 14 residues. CDR3 sequence: CATRPEGSTDTQYF. The CDR3 DNA is TGTGCCACCAGACCGGAGGGGAGCACAGATACGCAGTATTTT.

This clone has just a few counts. V and J are TRBV30 and TRBJ2-3, with D unclear. The CDR3 runs to 12 residues. V was clipped by 4 bases and J by 3 bases, with 8 bases between them. The germline V gene has CDR1 GTSNPN and CDR2 SVGIG (reference sequence). The CDR3 bases are TGTGCCTGGACAGATAATACAGATACGCAGTATTTT. Translating it yields CAWTDNTDTQYF.

This chain links TRBV5-6 with TRBJ2-3; D is unresolved. The length of the CDR3 is 14 residues. Trimming took 1 base from V and 6 from J, leaving 12 bases between them. Germline assignment: CDR1 SGHDT and CDR2 YYEEEE. The CDR3 nucleotides are TGTGCCAGCAGCTTGCTGACAAACCCTGATACGCAGTATTTT. Encoded protein: CASSLLTNPDTQYF.